This T cell receptor (beta chain) was recovered during a study of early stage breast cancer tumors. Whole-study context: Invasive lobular carcinomas made up four of 12 ER+/PR+/HER2- tumors.

About this clone itself: Its target is unknown.

Overall study findings and caveats: Most shared enriched TCRB sequences were commonly generated ones. Tumor and normal breast were distinguished via blood comparison in about 90% of the 16 patients.

The CDR3 is 13 residues long. Germline CDR1 SGDLS, CDR2 YYNGEE. Trimming pared 1 base from V and 5 bases from J, leaving 6 bases between. Each sample had two DNA replicates, about 0.52 ug blood or roughly 1.4 ug tissue. Here immunoSEQ multiplex PCR was the method, and the copy in TCRdb shows in-frame clones only, minus some. The table shows about 19,000 clones, with approximately 82% occurring only once. The sequencing input was blood. The clonotype originates from a person aged 70 to 79 with breast cancer. This chain uses TRBV9 with TRBJ2-2; D call uncertain. CDR3 amino acids: CASSVQVTGELFF. CDR3 DNA: TGTGCCAGCAGCGTACAGGTTACCGGGGAGCTGTTTTTT.